These T cell receptor beta chains were read from a single sample in a study of T cell responses to AZD1222 COVID-19 vaccine. Using immunoSEQ multiplex PCR, the repertoire was profiled, and TCRdb retains in-frame clones only, with some absent. The repertoire holds 200,000 to 250,000 clones, with 93% as singletons. Sample: peripheral blood, taken on day 0 of MenACWY control vaccination. The receptors come from an adult in good health. Each CDR3 is given with its conserved first and last residue. D genes are given only for firm matches. Size is stated for part of the rows, as once, few or many counts, or as a class when the clone is expanded.

>-|15|TRBJ1-1|-|TRBV11-3
CASSQPAVGVPEAFF
TGTGCCAGCAGTCAACCCGCCGTGGGGGTCCCTGAAGCTTTCTTT
>TRBD1|16|TRBJ1-1|-|TRBV6-5
CASSSIRTGVNTEAFF
TGTGCCAGCAGTTCCATCCGGACAGGAGTGAACACTGAAGCTTTCTTT
>TRBD1|15|TRBJ1-1|-|TRBV5-4
CASSPGDRGRTEAFF
TGTGCCAGCAGCCCTGGGGACAGGGGGCGAACTGAAGCTTTCTTT
>-|17|TRBJ1-1|-|TRBV6-6
CASSPTRAGAGYTEAFF
TGTGCCAGCAGTCCTACAAGGGCAGGGGCGGGGTACACTGAAGCTTTCTTT
>TRBD2|16|TRBJ2-1|-|TRBV5-1
CASSLTSGGPGNEQFF
TGCGCCAGCAGCTTGACTAGCGGGGGGCCTGGAAATGAGCAGTTCTTC
>TRBD1|14|TRBJ1-5|-|TRBV10-3
CAIKATGDGQPQHF
TGTGCCATCAAAGCGACAGGGGACGGGCAGCCCCAGCATTTT
>TRBD1|16|TRBJ1-5|few|TRBV19
CASSIATGNSNQPQHF
TGTGCCAGTAGTATAGCGACAGGGAATAGCAATCAGCCCCAGCATTTT
>-|14|TRBJ2-5|-|TRBV19
CASSSRGGRETQYF
TGTGCCAGTAGTAGCAGGGGTGGAAGAGAGACCCAGTACTTC
>-|13|TRBJ1-1|-|TRBV2
CASTKGSFTEAFF
TGTGCCAGCACGAAAGGGTCTTTCACTGAAGCTTTCTTT
>-|15|TRBJ1-1|-|TRBV3-1/TRBV3-2
CASSVRGDGNTEAFF
TGTGCCAGCAGCGTAAGGGGGGATGGGAACACTGAAGCTTTCTTT
>-|13|TRBJ2-1|-|TRBV28
CASMSQVGGEQFF
TGTGCCAGCATGTCCCAGGTGGGGGGTGAGCAGTTCTTC
>-|15|TRBJ1-3|-|TRBV6-5
CASAIGTYSGNTIYF
TGTGCCAGCGCTATCGGGACATACTCTGGAAACACCATATATTTT
>-|14|TRBJ1-3|-|TRBV5-8
CASSLWAPGNTIYF
TGTGCCAGCAGCTTGTGGGCTCCTGGAAACACCATATATTTT
>-|14|TRBJ1-4|-|TRBV6-5
CASSRTHTNEKLFF
TGTGCCAGCAGTCGGACACATACTAATGAAAAACTGTTTTTT
>TRBD1|17|TRBJ1-6|few|TRBV6-1
CASSARTGQGYNSPLHF
TGTGCCAGCAGTGCTCGAACCGGACAGGGGTATAATTCACCCCTCCACTTT
>-|14|TRBJ1-2|-|TRBV7-9
CASRGEGRVNGYTF
TGTGCCAGTAGGGGTGAAGGCAGGGTGAATGGCTACACCTTC
>-|12|TRBJ1-4|-|TRBV6-5
CAGIRGTEKLFF
TGTGCCGGAATCCGGGGTACTGAAAAACTGTTTTTT
>-|15|TRBJ1-1|-|TRBV28
CASSPARGANTEAFF
TGTGCCAGCTCTCCCGCTAGGGGGGCGAACACTGAAGCTTTCTTT
>TRBD1|15|TRBJ1-2|once|TRBV19
CASRSRTGTKGGYTF
TGTGCCAGTAGATCCAGGACAGGGACAAAGGGTGGCTACACCTTC
>TRBD1|16|TRBJ1-1|-|TRBV6-5
CASSYSQGGVNTEAFF
TGTGCCAGCAGTTACTCCCAGGGGGGGGTGAACACTGAAGCTTTCTTT
>-|12|TRBJ2-5|-|TRBV3-1/TRBV3-2
CASSQTKETQYF
TGTGCCAGCAGCCAAACTAAAGAGACCCAGTACTTC
>-|16|TRBJ1-5|-|TRBV28
CASSEPQDYSNQPQHF
TGTGCCAGCAGTGAACCACAGGATTATAGCAATCAGCCCCAGCATTTT
>TRBD1|18|TRBJ1-5|-|TRBV30
CAWSAPGQGGYLDQPQHF
TGTGCCTGGAGTGCCCCGGGACAGGGTGGATATCTGGATCAGCCCCAGCATTTT
>TRBD2|19|TRBJ2-6|-|TRBV7-2
CASSLTGLAGGSGANVLTF
TGTGCCAGCAGCTTAACGGGACTAGCGGGGGGAAGTGGGGCCAACGTCCTGACTTTC
>-|13|TRBJ1-5|-|TRBV19
CASSRSPGQPQHF
TGTGCCAGTAGTAGATCCCCTGGCCAGCCCCAGCATTTT
>-|16|TRBJ1-4|-|TRBV4-1
CASSQEASMGNEKLFF
TGCGCCAGCAGCCAAGAGGCTTCCATGGGAAATGAAAAACTGTTTTTT
>-|11|TRBJ1-1|-|TRBV28
CASIIRTEAFF
TGTGCCAGCATCATCAGGACTGAAGCTTTCTTT
>-|14|TRBJ2-3|-|TRBV5-1
CASSPAPPADTQYF
TGCGCCAGCAGCCCGGCACCCCCTGCAGATACGCAGTATTTT
>-|16|TRBJ2-3|-|TRBV6-5
CASSYGLAGLADTQYF
TGTGCCAGCAGTTACGGCCTAGCTGGGCTCGCAGATACGCAGTATTTT
>-|15|TRBJ1-4|-|TRBV5-4
CASSSAPATNEKLFF
TGTGCCAGCAGCTCAGCACCGGCAACTAATGAAAAACTGTTTTTT
>TRBD1|19|TRBJ2-6|-|TRBV7-9
CASSQGQGMGNSGANVLTF
TGTGCCAGCAGTCAAGGACAGGGGATGGGAAACTCTGGGGCCAACGTCCTGACTTTC
>TRBD1|15|TRBJ2-7|-|TRBV3-1/TRBV3-2
CASSHHRTGGGEQYF
TGTGCCAGCAGCCACCATCGGACAGGGGGGGGAGAGCAGTACTTC
>-|15|TRBJ2-3|-|TRBV5-4
CASSLGAGPRDTQYF
TGTGCCAGCAGCTTGGGGGCGGGTCCCAGGGATACGCAGTATTTT
>-|12|TRBJ2-2|-|TRBV29-1
CSVVTWPGELFF
TGCAGCGTTGTCACTTGGCCCGGGGAGCTGTTTTTT
>-|15|TRBJ2-6|-|TRBV2
CASSSQVSGANVLTF
TGTGCCAGTAGCAGTCAAGTCTCTGGGGCCAACGTCCTGACTTTC
>-|12|TRBJ1-2|-|TRBV5-5
CASSRTAYGYTF
TGTGCCAGCAGCCGGACAGCTTATGGCTACACCTTC
>-|16|TRBJ2-6|-|TRBV5-1
CASSLTSISGANVLTF
TGCGCCAGCAGCTTGACCAGCATCTCTGGGGCCAACGTCCTGACTTTC
>-|17|TRBJ2-5|few|TRBV25-1
CASSYGLSGKYQETQYF
TGTGCCAGCAGTTACGGGCTTTCTGGGAAGTACCAAGAGACCCAGTACTTC
>-|15|TRBJ1-1|-|TRBV7-6
CASSLGTVSNTEAFF
TGTGCCAGCAGCTTAGGGACAGTCTCGAACACTGAAGCTTTCTTT
>-|15|TRBJ2-3|-|TRBV13
CASSLGLTSTDTQYF
TGTGCCAGCAGCTTAGGACTGACTAGCACAGATACGCAGTATTTT